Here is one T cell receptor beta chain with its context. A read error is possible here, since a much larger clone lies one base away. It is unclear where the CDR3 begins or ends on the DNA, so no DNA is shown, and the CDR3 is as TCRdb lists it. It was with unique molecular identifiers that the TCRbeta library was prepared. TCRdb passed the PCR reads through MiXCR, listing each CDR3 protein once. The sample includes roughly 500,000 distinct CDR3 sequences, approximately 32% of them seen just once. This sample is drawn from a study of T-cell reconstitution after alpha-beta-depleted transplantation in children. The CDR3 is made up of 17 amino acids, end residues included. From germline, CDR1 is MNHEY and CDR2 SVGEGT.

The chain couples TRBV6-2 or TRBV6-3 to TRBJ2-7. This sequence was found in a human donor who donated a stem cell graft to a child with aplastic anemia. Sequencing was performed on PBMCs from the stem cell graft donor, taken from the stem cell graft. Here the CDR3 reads CASSSSTILLGHDEQYF.